The subject of this entry is one T cell receptor beta chain. TCRdb itself ran the 5' RACE reads through MiXCR, one entry per CDR3 protein. The sample lists around 300,000 distinct CDR3 sequences; roughly 19% were seen once. Germline CDR1 and CDR2: MNHEY and SVGEGT. Between the trimmed V and J ends, which lost 2 bases and 5 bases, there was a span of 9 bases. The CDR3 loop spans 13 amino acids. This sample was included in a study of T-cell memory formation after mild COVID-19. This chain joins TRBV6-2 or TRBV6-3 and TRBJ2-5; D perhaps matches TRBD2 (6 bases). The receptor was derived from a man between 18 and 35 years old who had mild COVID-19 (a few samples of this study predate the infection). Cell type and time point are not known. The specimen was PBMCs or a T cell subset sorted from them (not recorded which). This chain's CDR3 is CASSYGLAETQYF. CDR3 in DNA: TGTGCCAGCAGTTACGGGCTAGCGGAGACCCAGTACTTC.